The 21 T cell receptor beta chains given below trace back to one sample, sequenced in a study of T cell responses to AZD1222 COVID-19 vaccine. Assay used: immunoSEQ multiplex PCR; TCRdb lists only in-frame clones, some missing. The repertoire holds approximately 140,000 clones, with under 95% as singletons. The sample in question was peripheral blood, obtained on day 0 of AZD1222 vaccination. The receptors were gathered from an adult in good health.

The chain combines TRBV29-1 with TRBJ2-2; D unresolved. The V and J ends lost 6 bases and 6 bases respectively, with 17 bases between them. This CDR3 comprises 14 residues. The germline gives CDR1 SQVTM, CDR2 ANQGSEA. CDR3 bases: TGCAGCGTCCTGTCGGGTATTGGGCCCGGGGAGCTGTTTTTT. Residues: CSVLSGIGPGELFF.

This clone has a single count. The genes are TRBV5-4 and TRBJ2-2; 9 nucleotides line up with TRBD1. Trimming at V came to 1 base and at J to 7 bases, leaving 8 bases not matched to a gene. From germline, CDR1 is SGHNT and CDR2 YYREEE (reference sequence). The CDR3 is 16 amino acids. CDR3 DNA sequence: TGTGCCAGCAGCTTGCAGGGCGGGACAGGGATCGGGGAGCTGTTTTTT. This translates into CASSLQGGTGIGELFF. Full variable domain (missing parts from reference TRBV5-4 and TRBJ2-2): ETGVTQSPTHLIKTRGQQVTLRCSSQSGHNTVSWYQQALGQGPQFIFQYYREEENGRGNFPPRFSGLQFPNYSSELNVNALELDDSALYLCASSLQGGTGIGELFFGEGSRLTVL.

The rearrangement links TRBV19 to TRBJ2-5; tentative D call: TRBD2 (6 bases). The CDR3 consists of 12 residues. The germline V gene encodes CDR1 LNHDA and CDR2 SQIVND (reference sequence). The ends were cut back, 8 bases at V and 4 bases at J, with 11 bases in the middle. CDR3 coding DNA: TGTGCCAGTCGCATGGGGGGAGAGACCCAGTACTTC. This gives the protein CASRMGGETQYF.

The chain links TRBV6-1 to TRBJ1-5; no definite D call. CDR1 is MNHNS and CDR2 is SASEGT in the germline V gene. Between the trimmed V and J ends, which lost 3 bases and 4 bases, there was a span of 10 bases. This CDR3 is 14 amino acids long. For the CDR3, the DNA is TGTGCCAGCAGTGAGAGCGGGGTAAATCAGCCCCAGCATTTT. Translation: CASSESGVNQPQHF.

The rearrangement links TRBV28 to TRBJ2-5; D tentatively fits TRBD1 or TRBD2 (7 bases each). Trimming shortened V by 6 bases and J by 3 bases, and 14 bases separated the two germline ends. The germline V gene has CDR1 MDHEN and CDR2 SYDVKM. CDR3 length: 14 amino acids. The CDR3 sequence: CASRPGGQKETQYF. As DNA, the CDR3 is TGTGCCAGCAGACCGGGGGGACAGAAAGAGACCCAGTACTTC.

J is TRBJ2-1 and V is TRBV6-2 or TRBV6-3, with D possibly TRBD2 on 6 matching bases. Looked up from germline, CDR1 is MNHEY and CDR2 is SVGEGT. Deletions cut 0 bases from V and 7 bases from J, with 13 bases between. This CDR3 is built from 15 residues. The DNA of the CDR3 is TGTGCCAGCAGTTACTCGTTGAGCGGGTTAAATGAGCAGTTCTTC. Protein product: CASSYSLSGLNEQFF.

The V and J genes are TRBV9 and TRBJ1-1; D not certain. V lost 2 bases to trimming and J lost 0 bases, with 8 bases between them. This CDR3 contains 14 residues. The germline V gene has CDR1 SGDLS and CDR2 YYNGEE. Here the CDR3 reads CASSVMQVNTEAFF. The DNA of the CDR3 is TGTGCCAGCAGCGTCATGCAAGTGAACACTGAAGCTTTCTTT.

This sequence joins TRBV29-1 and TRBJ2-3; D call uncertain. This CDR3 is built from 11 residues. Trimming cost V 7 bases and J 0 bases, with 5 bases left between them. Germline lookup yields CDR1 SQVTM and CDR2 ANQGSEA. This CDR3 is CSDGSTDTQYF. CDR3 nucleotides: TGCAGCGACGGGAGCACAGATACGCAGTATTTT.

The V and J genes are TRBV7-6 and TRBJ2-1; TRBD2 is a possible D gene (5 bases). This CDR3 region has 19 residues. Trimming pared 4 bases from V and 0 bases from J, leaving 22 bases between. Germline V gene lookup returns CDR1 SGHVS and CDR2 FNYEAQ. The CDR3, as DNA: TGTGCCAGCAGCTCCCCTTTCGGTAGCGCGAGACCCTCCTACAATGAGCAGTTCTTC. Amino acid sequence: CASSSPFGSARPSYNEQFF.

The gene calls are TRBV30 and TRBJ1-6; D may be TRBD1 (5 bases). Per germline, CDR1 GTSNPN and CDR2 SVGIG (reference sequence). The CDR3 is 14 amino acids. Trimming shortened V by 0 bases and J by 10 bases, and 13 bases separated the two germline ends. The DNA of the CDR3 is TGTGCCTGGAGTGTAGGCAGGGTAGAGTCACCCCTCCACTTT. Its protein is CAWSVGRVESPLHF.

The V gene is TRBV11-2, the J gene TRBJ1-4; D unclear. Per germline, CDR1 SGHAT and CDR2 FQNNGV. V lost 4 bases and J 8 bases, leaving 11 bases between the germline ends. This CDR3 contains 13 residues. This CDR3 reads CASSSGRREKLFF. For the CDR3, the DNA is TGTGCCAGCAGCTCGGGAAGGAGGGAAAAACTGTTTTTT.

The chain links TRBV6-5 to TRBJ1-5, with TRBD1 matching 9 bases. With V trimmed by 6 bases and J by 3 bases, 3 bases remained unmatched. Germline-derived CDR1 and CDR2 are MNHEY and SVGAGI. The CDR3 is 14 residues long. The CDR3 here is CASRGTGYNQPQHF. The CDR3 bases are TGTGCCAGCAGGGGGACAGGGTACAATCAGCCCCAGCATTTT.

The chain is built from TRBV7-8 and TRBJ2-5; 8 bases map to TRBD1. Germline-derived CDR1 and CDR2 are SGHVS and FQNEAQ. Trimming at V came to 2 bases and at J to 0 bases, leaving 2 bases not matched to a gene. This CDR3 is 15 amino acids long. The chain's CDR3 is CASSLRTGYQETQYF. DNA for the CDR3: TGTGCCAGCAGCTTACGGACAGGGTACCAAGAGACCCAGTACTTC.

The J gene is TRBJ2-7, the V gene TRBV19; D is possibly TRBD1 (6 bases). The CDR3 has 13 residues. Trimming stripped 1 base from V and 5 bases from J, with 9 bases between. Germline V CDR1 and CDR2: LNHDA, SQIVND (reference sequence). The CDR3 bases are TGTGCCAGTAGTATAGGGCCAGGGGACGAGCAGTACTTC. Translating gives CASSIGPGDEQYF. The whole variable domain, filled in from reference TRBV19 and TRBJ2-7, reads DGGITQSPKYLFRKEGQNVTLSCEQNLNHDAMYWYRQDPGQGLRLIYYSQIVNDFQKGDIAEGYSVSREKKESFPLTVTSAQKNPTAFYLCASSIGPGDEQYFGPGTRLTVT.

The chain links TRBV5-1 to TRBJ1-2; 7 positions match TRBD1. The germline V gene has CDR1 SGHRS and CDR2 YFSETQ. The junction had 6 bases not matched to a gene; V was cut back by 4 bases and J by 0 bases. The CDR3 is 15 amino acids. CDR3 sequence reads: CASSRDSQANYGYTF. CDR3 coding DNA: TGCGCCAGCAGCCGGGACAGCCAAGCTAACTATGGCTACACCTTC. Combining the CDR3 with reference TRBV5-1 and TRBJ1-2 gives the whole variable domain KAGVTQTPRYLIKTRGQQVTLSCSPISGHRSVSWYQQTPGQGLQFLFEYFSETQRNKGNFPGRFSGRQFSNSRSEMNVSTLELGDSALYLCASSRDSQANYGYTFGSGTRLTVV.

The chain joins TRBV6-5 to TRBJ1-1; D is undetermined. Germline V gene data show CDR1 as MNHEY and CDR2 as SVGAGI. V lost 5 bases to trimming and J lost 0 bases, with 10 bases between them. The length of the CDR3 is 14 residues. In DNA form, the CDR3 reads TGTGCCAGCAGTCGAGGACGGATGAACACTGAAGCTTTCTTT. It specifies CASSRGRMNTEAFF.

J is TRBJ1-1 and V is TRBV7-8, with TRBD1 as a possible D gene (5 bases). CDR3 length: 12 residues. Per the germline V gene, CDR1 is SGHVS and CDR2 is FQNEAQ. V lost 9 bases and J lost 7, with 15 bases in between. CDR3 DNA: TGTGCCAGTGGAGGGGAGGGACTTGAAGCTTTCTTT. Protein sequence: CASGGEGLEAFF. The whole variable domain, filled in from reference TRBV7-8 and TRBJ1-1, reads GAGVSQSPRYKVAKRGQDVALRCDPISGHVSLFWYQQALGQGPEFLTYFQNEAQLDKSGLPSDRFFAERPEGSVSTLKIQRTQQEDSAVYLCASGGEGLEAFFGQGTRLTVV.

V gene TRBV7-2 combines with J gene TRBJ1-2, with TRBD1 matching over 10 bases. This CDR3 region has 16 residues. CDR1 and CDR2 from the germline V gene are SGHTA and FQGNSA. The J segment lost 8 bases and the V segment lost 2 bases, leaving 11 bases of the junction unmatched. As DNA, the CDR3 is TGTGCCAGCAGCTTACTAGGAGGGGGGACAGGGGAAGGCTACACCTTC. This encodes CASSLLGGGTGEGYTF.

This clone was observed once. The rearrangement uses TRBV6-1 and TRBJ2-1; D unclear. V was pared by 2 bases and J by 0 bases, with 5 bases between. CDR1 is MNHNS, CDR2 SASEGT, per germline. This CDR3 region has 14 residues. The CDR3 nucleotides read TGTGCCAGCAGTGAACTAAGCTCCTACAATGAGCAGTTCTTC. It yields the protein CASSELSSYNEQFF.

This clone was seen just once. This chain links TRBV19 with TRBJ1-5; 10 positions agree with TRBD1. The CDR3 is 15 amino acids. Germline CDR1 is LNHDA and CDR2 is SQIVND (reference sequence). V lost 5 bases and J lost 5; bases outside the gene matches: 6. Here the CDR3 reads CASSGEGQGYQPQHF. DNA for the CDR3: TGTGCCAGTAGTGGGGAGGGACAGGGGTATCAGCCCCAGCATTTT.

V gene TRBV6-5 combines with J gene TRBJ1-4; no reliable D call. CDR3 size: 15 residues. Per the germline V gene, CDR1 is MNHEY and CDR2 is SVGAGI. Trimming pared 5 bases from V and 0 bases from J, leaving 10 bases between. This CDR3 reads CASSNPTATNEKLFF. CDR3 DNA: TGTGCCAGCAGTAACCCAACGGCAACTAATGAAAAACTGTTTTTT.